This TCR beta chain was found in a study of blood T cell repertoires in COVID-19. In the study's own analysis: Scientists estimated how many nucleated cells there were by amplifying reference gene primers. Sequenced by immunoSEQ multiplex PCR; TCRdb stores in-frame clones only, minus some. V and J calls and clone size are given by that table; D and trimming were obtained from the DNA. This table has more than 130,000 clones, around nine tenths appearing once. Germline CDR1 and CDR2: SGHKS and YYEKEE (reference sequence). The CDR3 contains 15 residues. J was trimmed by 8 bases and V by 2 bases; bases with no gene match: 8.

The source is a man between 45 and 60 years old with active or convalescent COVID-19. The J gene is TRBJ1-4, the V gene TRBV5-5, with 8 bases lining up with TRBD1. The sample taken for sequencing was peripheral blood. In DNA form, the CDR3 reads TGTGCCAGCAGCTTATCAGGGGGCGTAAAGGAAAAACTGTTTTTT. Protein sequence: CASSLSGGVKEKLFF.